One sample yielded the 29 T cell receptor beta chains listed below, sequenced in a study of blood T cells in healthy people across ages. Sample-barcoded 5' priming and a J-beta primer mix drove a second PCR of roughly 7 to 11 cycles. TCRdb re-called the 5' RACE reads with MiXCR, one entry per CDR3 protein. The sample yields 1.5 million to 2 million distinct CDR3 sequences, approximately 50% seen once. Specimen: blood. The source of these receptors is a woman aged 40 to 50 in good health.

This clonotype has a single count. The CDR3 coding sequence is TGTGCCAGCCAGAGACAGGGCACTACTAATGAAAAACTGTTTTTT. It codes for CASQRQGTTNEKLFF. This chain joins TRBV2 and TRBJ1-4, with 7 positions matching TRBD1. Germline loops: CDR1 SNHLY, CDR2 FYNNEI. The CDR3 is 15 residues long. V dropped 8 bases and J dropped 2; count of bases not matched to a gene: 8. The complete variable domain, with remaining parts taken from reference TRBV2 and TRBJ1-4, reads EPEVTQTPSHQVTQMGQEVILRCVPISNHLYFYWYRQILGQKVEFLVSFYNNEISEKSEIFDDQFSVERPDGSNFTLKIRSTKLEDSAMYFCASQRQGTTNEKLFFGSGTQLSVL.

The gene calls are TRBV27 and TRBJ2-3, with D uncertain. Germline V gene data show CDR1 as MNHEY and CDR2 as SMNVEV (reference sequence). The CDR3 has 16 residues. The V and J ends lost 6 bases and 4 bases respectively, with 20 bases between them. CDR3 nucleotides: TGTGCCAGCAGCTCTGAATGGGAAATGAGGCCAGATACGCAGTATTTT. Protein: CASSSEWEMRPDTQYF.

The chain carries TRBV12-3 or TRBV12-4 and TRBJ2-3; no clear D gene. V was shortened by 1 base and J by 4 bases, with 12 bases between the two germline ends. The CDR3 runs to 15 residues. CDR3 in amino acids: CASSLGQVGPDTQYF. CDR3 nucleotides: TGTGCCAGCAGTTTAGGGCAGGTTGGGCCAGATACGCAGTATTTT.

The table lists this clonotype with a few counts. This rearrangement joins TRBV14 to TRBJ1-2; D is ambiguous. Germline V gene sequence: CDR1 SGHDN, CDR2 FVKESK. The V end was cut by 0 bases, the J end by 5 bases, with 7 bases between. The CDR3 is made up of 13 amino acids. As DNA, the CDR3 is TGTGCCAGCAGCCAAGATCACCTTTATGGCTACACCTTC. It is translated as CASSQDHLYGYTF.

The chain has TRBV2 and TRBJ2-7, with a possible D match to TRBD2 (6 bases). Germline CDR1 reads SNHLY; CDR2 reads FYNNEI. The germline V and J ends were trimmed by 6 bases and 10 bases, with 16 bases remaining between them. This CDR3 contains 12 residues. The CDR3 here is CASSGDSYAQYF. In DNA, the CDR3 is TGTGCCAGCAGCGGGGACTCCTACGCCCAGTACTTC.

The chain employs TRBV4-3 and TRBJ2-2; D gene ambiguous. The CDR3 covers 15 residues. V lost 4 bases, J lost 5 bases, and 14 bases lay in between. Germline-derived CDR1 and CDR2 are LGHNA and YSLEER. The CDR3 loop reads CASSPTSSRTGELFF. For the CDR3, the DNA is TGCGCCAGCAGCCCCACGAGCTCGAGGACCGGGGAGCTGTTTTTT.

There are a few counts of this clonotype. The gene calls are TRBV7-2 and TRBJ2-7; D is uncertain. This CDR3 spans 14 amino acids. With 1 base removed from V and 6 bases from J, the gap between germline ends came to 13 bases. CDR1 SGHTA and CDR2 FQGNSA come from the germline V gene. The CDR3 is CASSLVGDRSEQYF. Written as DNA, the CDR3 is TGTGCCAGCAGCTTAGTTGGGGATCGGTCCGAGCAGTACTTC.

V and J are TRBV12-3 or TRBV12-4 and TRBJ2-1; D not resolved. This CDR3 has 16 amino acids. V was pared by 3 bases and J by 0 bases, with 12 bases between. The CDR3 DNA sequence: TGTGCCAGCAGTTTGATAGGGCCTCGCTCCTACAATGAGCAGTTCTTC. Translated, it gives CASSLIGPRSYNEQFF.

This clonotype was recorded a few times. The V gene is TRBV20-1, the J gene TRBJ2-7; 8 positions match TRBD1. J lost 2 bases, V lost 5 bases, and 5 bases had no gene match. The germline gives CDR1 DFQATT, CDR2 SNEGSKA (reference sequence). This CDR3 has 13 amino acids. The CDR3 loop reads CSAEDRETYEQYF. For the CDR3, the DNA is TGCAGTGCTGAGGACAGGGAAACCTACGAGCAGTACTTC.

Only a few counts were recorded for this clonotype. The rearrangement links TRBV28 to TRBJ1-4, with D unresolved. CDR3 length: 12 residues. The V end lost 7 bases, the J end lost 4 bases, and 7 bases lay between the germline ends. Per germline, CDR1 MDHEN and CDR2 SYDVKM. The CDR3 reads CASMSNNEKLFF. DNA of the CDR3: TGTGCCAGCATGTCGAATAATGAAAAACTGTTTTTT.

The chain carries TRBV7-2 and TRBJ1-1, with D unclear. Trimming pared 11 bases from V and 1 base from J, leaving 14 bases between. This CDR3 region has 13 residues. Germline CDR1 reads SGHTA; CDR2 reads FQGNSA. CDR3 sequence (DNA): TGTGCCTGTTCGCGGCAGAAGAACACTGAAGCTTTCTTT. Translation gives CACSRQKNTEAFF.

This clonotype was seen repeatedly, ten times or more. The genes are TRBV29-1 and TRBJ2-3; tentatively, D is TRBD1 (5 bases). The CDR3 covers 15 residues. Looked up from germline, CDR1 is SQVTM and CDR2 is ANQGSEA. Trimming pared 4 bases from V and 3 bases from J, leaving 17 bases between. Written as DNA, the CDR3 is TGCAGCGTTGGTGGGGTTCAGGGAACAACAGATACGCAGTATTTT. This gives the protein CSVGGVQGTTDTQYF.

The chain couples TRBV5-6 to TRBJ2-7; the D gene is possibly TRBD2 (5 bases). The V and J ends lost 4 bases and 1 base respectively, with 15 bases between them. The CDR3 runs to 15 residues. Germline V gives CDR1 SGHDT, CDR2 YYEEEE. CDR3: CASSPNFGVSYEQYF. CDR3 in DNA: TGTGCCAGCAGCCCAAACTTCGGGGTATCCTACGAGCAGTACTTC.

The chain couples TRBV7-8 to TRBJ2-1; 11 bases map to TRBD2. This CDR3 is built from 17 residues. Trimming removed 1 base from V and 4 bases from J; junction bases left unmatched: 6. Germline V gene data show CDR1 as SGHVS and CDR2 as FQNEAQ. This CDR3 is CASSLVRLAGRYNEQFF. As DNA, the CDR3 is TGTGCCAGCAGCTTAGTGCGACTAGCGGGGCGGTACAATGAGCAGTTCTTC.

The V gene is TRBV20-1, the J gene TRBJ2-5; D is perhaps TRBD1 or TRBD2 (5 bases each). CDR3 length: 17 amino acids. Germline lookup yields CDR1 DFQATT and CDR2 SNEGSKA (reference sequence). The ends were cut back, 1 base at V and 2 bases at J, with 20 bases in the middle. For the CDR3, the DNA is TGCAGTGCTAGAGCTCCCGGAGGTAGACAGTTTCAAGAGACCCAGTACTTC. Residues: CSARAPGGRQFQETQYF.

V gene TRBV4-3 combines with J gene TRBJ2-1, with TRBD1 identical over 9 bases. The V gene end was trimmed by 3 bases and the J gene end by 8 bases; junction bases not matched to a gene: 11. Germline-derived CDR1 and CDR2 are LGHNA and YSLEER. CDR3 size: 16 residues. This CDR3 reads CASSHPATDRGHEQFF. In nucleotides, the CDR3 is TGCGCCAGCAGCCACCCGGCGACGGACAGGGGCCATGAGCAGTTCTTC.

V is TRBV4-2 and J is TRBJ2-7; D assignment may be TRBD1 or TRBD2 (5 bases each). Germline V gene data show CDR1 as LGHNA and CDR2 as YNFKEQ. This CDR3 has 18 residues. With 0 bases removed from V and 3 bases from J, the gap between germline ends came to 21 bases. CDR3 nucleotides: TGTGCCAGCAGCCAAGAAAGCCCGAGGGGCGCTGGATTCTACGAGCAGTACTTC. Its translation: CASSQESPRGAGFYEQYF.

This chain links TRBV29-1 with TRBJ1-6; TRBD1 agrees at 7 bases. The CDR3 extends over 13 amino acids. After removal of 7 bases from V and 9 bases from J, the junction contained 9 bases not matched to a gene. Per the germline V gene, CDR1 is SQVTM and CDR2 is ANQGSEA. The DNA of the CDR3 is TGCAGCGCAACGACAGGGACTAGTTCACCCCTCCACTTT. Protein product: CSATTGTSSPLHF. Supplemented by reference TRBV29-1 and TRBJ1-6, the full variable domain reads SAVISQKPSRDICQRGTSLTIQCQVDSQVTMMFWYRQQPGQSLTLIATANQGSEATYESGFVIDKFPISRPNLTFSTLTVSNMSPEDSSIYLCSATTGTSSPLHFGNGTRLTVT.

This chain uses TRBV6-6 with TRBJ1-2; 8 positions agree with TRBD1. The V gene's germline CDR1 is MNHNY and CDR2 SVGAGI (reference sequence). The CDR3 consists of 16 residues. V shed 5 bases, J shed 6 bases, and the junction held 14 bases outside the gene matches. This chain's CDR3 is CASSNRGAQRLDGYTF. The CDR3 coding sequence is TGTGCCAGCAGTAACAGGGGGGCGCAAAGGTTAGATGGCTACACCTTC.

The chain carries TRBV29-1 and TRBJ2-7; D call uncertain. Germline CDR1 reads SQVTM; CDR2 reads ANQGSEA. Deletions cut 4 bases from V and 4 bases from J, with 11 bases between. The CDR3 is 12 amino acids. CDR3 sequence reads: CSVALIGYEQYF. In DNA, the CDR3 is TGCAGCGTTGCCCTAATAGGTTACGAGCAGTACTTC.

On this clonotype: The CDR3 ends on some other residue instead of the conserved phenylalanine or tryptophan, so this is likely a read error. This sequence joins TRBV20-1 and TRBJ2-7; 7 nucleotides agree with TRBD1. The germline CDR1 and CDR2 sequences are DFQATT and SNEGSKA (reference sequence). V was pared by 5 bases and J by 4 bases, with 5 bases of the junction left unmatched. The CDR3 consists of 12 residues. The CDR3 region is CSAEDRVYEQYL. As DNA, the CDR3 is TGCAGTGCTGAAGACAGGGTGTACGAGCAGTACCTC.

The rearrangement links TRBV28 to TRBJ2-1; 9 positions agree with TRBD2. Losses at the gene ends were 6 bases for V and 7 bases for J; bases not matched to a gene: 10. Germline values: CDR1 MDHEN, CDR2 SYDVKM. CDR3 length: 15 residues. The CDR3 loop reads CASSHGAGGNNEQFF. CDR3 bases: TGTGCCAGCAGCCACGGGGCGGGAGGGAATAATGAGCAGTTCTTC.

The chain couples TRBV29-1 to TRBJ2-1; 7 nucleotides line up with TRBD2. V lost 7 bases to trimming and J lost 2 bases; unmatched junction nucleotides: 8. The CDR3 spans 14 residues. The germline V gene encodes CDR1 SQVTM and CDR2 ANQGSEA. The DNA of the CDR3 is TGCAGCGCTGGGAGGGCGGGAGCCTACAATGAGCAGTTCTTC. It translates to CSAGRAGAYNEQFF.

CDR3 residues: CASSGAASKNIQYF. The CDR3 coding sequence is TGTGCCAGCAGCGGGGCGGCGAGCAAAAACATTCAGTACTTC. The chain links TRBV7-2 to TRBJ2-4, with D perhaps matching TRBD1 (5 bases). Deletions cut 5 bases from V and 3 bases from J, with 11 bases between. The germline gives CDR1 SGHTA, CDR2 FQGNSA. The CDR3 runs 14 residues.

The rearrangement uses TRBV12-3 or TRBV12-4 and TRBJ2-1; TRBD2 agrees at 8 bases. With V trimmed by 6 bases and J by 8 bases, 3 bases remained unmatched. CDR3 length equals 12 residues. CDR3 residues: CASSRGGYEQFF. Here the CDR3 DNA reads TGTGCCAGCAGCCGGGGGGGGTATGAGCAGTTCTTC.

The J gene is TRBJ2-7, the V gene TRBV20-1; unclear D gene. Trimming left V 4 bases short and J 7 bases short, with 23 bases between. The germline V gene has CDR1 DFQATT and CDR2 SNEGSKA (reference sequence). The CDR3 is made up of 15 amino acids. CDR3 amino acids: CSANERWGSYNEQYF. In nucleotides, the CDR3 is TGCAGTGCTAACGAGCGTTGGGGATCCTACAATGAGCAGTACTTC.

There are a few counts of this clonotype. The chain carries TRBV29-1 and TRBJ2-7, with D perhaps TRBD1 (7 bases). Trimming took off 6 bases at V and 3 bases at J, with 12 bases between the two ends. The CDR3 consists of 12 residues. In germline, CDR1 is SQVTM, CDR2 ANQGSEA. The CDR3 protein is CSVYRGGYEQYF. In DNA, the CDR3 is TGCAGCGTATACAGGGGAGGCTACGAGCAGTACTTC.

The genes are TRBV24-1 and TRBJ2-6; D uncertain. Germline assignment: CDR1 KGHDR and CDR2 SFDVKD. This CDR3 has 14 residues. The germline V and J ends were trimmed by 6 bases and 1 base, with 6 bases remaining between them. The CDR3 sequence is CATSPSSGANVLTF. For the CDR3, the DNA is TGTGCCACCAGTCCGAGTTCTGGGGCCAACGTCCTGACTTTC.

V and J are TRBV20-1 and TRBJ2-4; the match to TRBD2 covers 7 bases. V was pared by 5 bases and J by 8 bases, with 12 bases of the junction left unmatched. This CDR3 has 14 residues. Germline V CDR1 and CDR2: DFQATT, SNEGSKA (reference sequence). CDR3 region: CSARPGLGSDIQYF. CDR3 DNA: TGCAGTGCTCGTCCAGGACTAGGGAGTGACATTCAGTACTTC.